This TCR beta chain was identified in a study of blood T cell repertoires in COVID-19. Study-level information: Specimens from acute and convalescent COVID-19 originated in the United States, Italy and Spain. Nucleic acid was either cDNA or gDNA, and it came from T cells, B-cell-depleted T cells, or PBMCs.

The sample holds one count of this clone. Recovered Cohort 3 donors showed two negative PCRs, clearance, or symptom resolution. Authors' analysis steps: Amplification of reference gene primers was used by the study to estimate nucleated cell counts. Measured with immunoSEQ multiplex PCR; TCRdb has only the in-frame clones, and not every one. V and J calls and clone size come straight from that table; D and trimming were deduced from the DNA. The sample has about 220,000 clones, over 75% seen once. Trimming removed 4 bases from V and 4 bases from J; junction bases left unmatched: 5. The germline V gene encodes CDR1 SGHNT and CDR2 YYREEE (reference sequence). CDR3 length equals 15 residues.

The sample taken for sequencing was PBMCs or T cells enriched from blood (not recorded which). This chain joins TRBV5-4 and TRBJ1-1; 12 bases map to TRBD1. The clonotype comes from a woman in her sixties or seventies who had recovered from COVID-19. CDR3 nucleotide sequence: TGTGCCAGCAGCGCGGGACAGGGGGCTGGCACTGAAGCTTTCTTT. Amino acid sequence: CASSAGQGAGTEAFF.